This TCR beta chain was sequenced for a study of blood T cell repertoires in COVID-19. Details on this clone: Other DNA sequences in the same sample also yield this CDR3.

Original methodology: Quantification of nucleated cells was approximated via reference gene primer amplification. Clones were read by immunoSEQ multiplex PCR, and TCRdb kept only the in-frame ones, dropping some. V and J calls and clone size are as listed in that table; D and trimming were resolved from the DNA. This table holds approximately 440,000 clones, 90% found once. V was trimmed by 2 bases and J by 4 bases, leaving 12 bases between them. The CDR3 consists of 14 residues. Germline V gives CDR1 MNHEY, CDR2 SVGAGI. All recovered Cohort 3 donors got two negative PCRs, got clearance, or saw symptom resolution.

The receptor comes from a man aged 18 to 29 who had recovered from COVID-19. The rearrangement uses TRBV6-5 and TRBJ2-7, with D perhaps TRBD1 (6 bases). Sequencing was performed on PBMCs or T cells enriched from blood (not recorded which). CDR3 sequence reads: CASSYSDRPYEQYF. CDR3 in DNA: TGTGCCAGCAGTTACAGTGACAGGCCTTACGAGCAGTACTTC.